These T cell receptor beta chains were read from a single sample in a study of early T cells in non-severe SARS-CoV-2 infection. In TCRdb, the 5' RACE reads were re-called with MiXCR into one record per CDR3 protein. The sample has under 85,000 distinct CDR3 sequences; 12% are singletons. The material sequenced was whole blood. All receptors come from an adult who was a healthcare worker with PCR-confirmed SARS-CoV-2 infection or an uninfected control (not recorded which). The CDR3 runs from the conserved cysteine through the conserved F or W. A D gene is named only where the DNA matches it firmly. Clone size is shown for a subset of rows, as once, few, many or a class of expanded clone.

CDR3nt | CDR3aa | j_gene | abundance | v_gene | d_gene
TGTGCCACCAGTGATTTGCGCGGACGGATTGAAGCTTTCTTT | CATSDLRGRIEAFF | TRBJ1-1 | many | TRBV24-1 | .
TGTGCCAGCAGCTTAGTATCAGGGGGAACTAATGAAAAACTGTTTTTT | CASSLVSGGTNEKLFF | TRBJ1-4 | many | TRBV7-2 | TRBD1
TGCAGCGTTTCTGCCGGGACAGGGGTGAACACTGAAGCTTTCTTT | CSVSAGTGVNTEAFF | TRBJ1-1 | many | TRBV29-1 | TRBD1
TGTGCCAGCAGCGCCGGGACCGTAGGGGTCCAGTACTTC | CASSAGTVGVQYF | TRBJ2-5 | few | TRBV7-9 | .
TGTGCCTGGAGTGTCCCTAGCGGGGGTGGTACAGATACGCAGTATTTT | CAWSVPSGGGTDTQYF | TRBJ2-3 | . | TRBV30 | TRBD2
TGTGCCAGCACCCCGGGACGTTACAATGAGCAGTTCTTC | CASTPGRYNEQFF | TRBJ2-1 | many | TRBV7-6 | .
TGTGCCAGCAGACGTACAGGGGGTTACGAAGCTTTCTTT | CASRRTGGYEAFF | TRBJ1-1 | . | TRBV28 | TRBD1
TGCAGTGCGTGGACTCCGAAAGTGAGCTACGAGCAGTACTTC | CSAWTPKVSYEQYF | TRBJ2-7 | . | TRBV20-1 | .
TGCAGCGTTGGAGATCTGCCCTCTGGGGCCAACGTCCTGACTTTC | CSVGDLPSGANVLTF | TRBJ2-6 | few | TRBV29-1 | .
TGTGCCAGCAGTCGTTATAGCAATCAGCCCCAGCATTTT | CASSRYSNQPQHF | TRBJ1-5 | . | TRBV28 | .
TGTGCCAGCAGTGAGACAGGTGGCCTAGGTGAAGCTTTCTTT | CASSETGGLGEAFF | TRBJ1-1 | many | TRBV12-3/TRBV12-4 | .
TGTGCCAGCAGTTTTTATCGTGAAGCTTTCTTT | CASSFYREAFF | TRBJ1-1 | . | TRBV12-3/TRBV12-4 | .
TGTGCCAGCAGTCCTCAACGTAGCGGGAGTTTGTTCTTC | CASSPQRSGSLFF | TRBJ2-1 | . | TRBV2 | TRBD2
TGTGCCAGCAGAAACTTGGACGGGAACTATGGCTACACCTTC | CASRNLDGNYGYTF | TRBJ1-2 | few | TRBV6-5 | .
TGCAGCGTCGACAACTCTAACGGGGCGAATGAAAAACTGTTTTTT | CSVDNSNGANEKLFF | TRBJ1-4 | . | TRBV29-1 | .
TGCAGTGCTAGAGAGAACGAGCAGTACTTC | CSARENEQYF | TRBJ2-7 | few | TRBV20-1 | .
TGTGCCAGCAGCGTTACAGGGACCCCCCACATCGATACGCAGTATTTT | CASSVTGTPHIDTQYF | TRBJ2-3 | . | TRBV9 | .